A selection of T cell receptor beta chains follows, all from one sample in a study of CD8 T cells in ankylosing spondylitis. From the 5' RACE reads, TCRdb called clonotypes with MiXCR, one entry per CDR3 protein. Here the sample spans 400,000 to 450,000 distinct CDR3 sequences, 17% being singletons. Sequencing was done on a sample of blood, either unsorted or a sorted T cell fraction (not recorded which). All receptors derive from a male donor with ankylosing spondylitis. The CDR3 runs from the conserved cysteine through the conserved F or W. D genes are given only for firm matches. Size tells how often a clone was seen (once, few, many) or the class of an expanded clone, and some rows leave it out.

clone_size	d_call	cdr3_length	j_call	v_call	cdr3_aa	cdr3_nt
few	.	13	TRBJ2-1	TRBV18	CASRTGARNEQFF	TGTGCCAGCCGGACGGGGGCGAGGAATGAGCAGTTCTTC
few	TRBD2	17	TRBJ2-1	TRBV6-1	CASSALLGVAGGNEQFF	TGTGCCAGCAGTGCCCTCTTGGGGGTAGCGGGGGGAAATGAGCAGTTCTTC
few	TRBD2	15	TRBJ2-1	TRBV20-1	CSARLLARRGNEQFF	TGCAGTGCTAGGTTACTAGCGAGGAGGGGCAATGAGCAGTTCTTC
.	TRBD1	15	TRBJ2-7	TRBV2	CASSVDRGGSYEQYF	TGTGCCAGCAGTGTGGACAGGGGGGGCTCCTACGAGCAGTACTTC
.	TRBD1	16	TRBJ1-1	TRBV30	CAWRSRDRMMNTEAFF	TGTGCCTGGAGATCCCGGGACAGGATGATGAACACTGAAGCTTTCTTT
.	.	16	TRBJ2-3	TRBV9	CASSVGALRGTDTQYF	TGTGCCAGCAGCGTAGGGGCCCTCAGGGGCACAGATACGCAGTATTTT
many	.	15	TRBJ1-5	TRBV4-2	CASSQGQDSNQPQHF	TGTGCCAGCAGCCAAGGACAGGATAGCAATCAGCCCCAGCATTTT
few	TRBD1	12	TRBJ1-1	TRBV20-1	CSARTGGMKAFF	TGCAGTGCTAGGACAGGGGGCATGAAAGCTTTCTTT
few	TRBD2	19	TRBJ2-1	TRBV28	CASSFMIGLAGGQHNEQFF	TGTGCCAGCAGTTTTATGATCGGGCTAGCGGGAGGCCAACACAATGAGCAGTTCTTC
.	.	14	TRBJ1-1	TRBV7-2	CASSLDAGTTEAFF	TGTGCCAGCAGCTTAGATGCAGGGACCACTGAAGCTTTCTTT
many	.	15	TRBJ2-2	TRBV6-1	CASSQRHGGTGELFF	TGTGCCAGCAGCCAAAGACACGGAGGCACCGGGGAGCTGTTTTTT
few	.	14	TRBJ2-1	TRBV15	CATSRGTSRISQFF	TGTGCCACCAGCAGGGGCACTAGCAGAATTTCGCAGTTCTTC
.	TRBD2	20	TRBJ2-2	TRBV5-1	CASSLRAGLAGGQNTGELFF	TGCGCCAGCAGCTTGAGGGCCGGACTAGCGGGGGGGCAGAACACCGGGGAGCTGTTTTTT
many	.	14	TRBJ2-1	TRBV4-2	CASSLSGQYNEQFF	TGTGCCAGCAGCCTTAGCGGACAATACAATGAGCAGTTCTTC
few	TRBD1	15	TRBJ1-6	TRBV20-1	CSAADRATGNSPLHF	TGCAGTGCTGCGGACAGGGCGACCGGCAATTCACCCCTCCACTTT
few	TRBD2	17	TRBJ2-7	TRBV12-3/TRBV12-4	CASSSPRLAGVFSEQYF	TGTGCCAGCAGTTCCCCTCGACTAGCGGGAGTATTCAGCGAGCAGTACTTC
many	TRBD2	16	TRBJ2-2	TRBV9	CASSAGAGTNTGELFF	TGTGCCAGCAGCGCCGGAGCGGGAACGAACACCGGGGAGCTGTTTTTT
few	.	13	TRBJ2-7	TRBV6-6	CASSSEGTLGGYF	TGTGCCAGCAGTTCCGAGGGTACACTCGGTGGCTACTTC
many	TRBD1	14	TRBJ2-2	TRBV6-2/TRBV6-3	CASSRQGNTGELFF	TGTGCCAGCAGTCGACAGGGTAACACCGGGGAGCTGTTTTTT
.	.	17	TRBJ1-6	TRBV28	CASIRSMGAGGNSPLHF	TGTGCCAGCATCAGGTCGATGGGGGCTGGTGGTAATTCACCCCTCCACTTT
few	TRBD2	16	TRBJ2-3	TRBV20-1	CSARLLAGGQADTQYF	TGCAGTGCTAGGCTCCTAGCGGGGGGGCAAGCAGATACGCAGTATTTT
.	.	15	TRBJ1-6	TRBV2	CASHPRGVYNSPLHF	TGTGCCAGCCACCCTAGAGGGGTTTATAATTCACCCCTCCACTTT
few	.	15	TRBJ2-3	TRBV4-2	CASSPGLSSTDTQYF	TGTGCCAGCAGCCCCGGACTCTCCAGCACAGATACGCAGTATTTT
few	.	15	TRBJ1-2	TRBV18	CASSPRERPNYGYTF	TGTGCCAGCTCACCACGTGAGCGGCCTAACTATGGCTACACCTTC
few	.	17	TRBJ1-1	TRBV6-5	CASSFGQSRQLNTEAFF	TGTGCCAGCAGTTTCGGACAGAGCCGCCAACTTAACACTGAAGCTTTCTTT